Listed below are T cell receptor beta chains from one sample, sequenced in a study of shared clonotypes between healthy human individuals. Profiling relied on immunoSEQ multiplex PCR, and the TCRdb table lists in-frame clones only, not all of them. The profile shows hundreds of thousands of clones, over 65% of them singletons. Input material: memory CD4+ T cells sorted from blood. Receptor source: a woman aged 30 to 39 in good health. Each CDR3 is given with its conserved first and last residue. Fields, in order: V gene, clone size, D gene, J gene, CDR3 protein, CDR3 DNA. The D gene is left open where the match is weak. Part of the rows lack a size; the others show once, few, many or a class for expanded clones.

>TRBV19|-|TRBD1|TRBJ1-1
CASREQGDAEAFF
TGTGCCAGTAGGGAGCAGGGGGATGCTGAAGCTTTCTTT
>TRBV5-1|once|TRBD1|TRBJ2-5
CASSYVTGTGGTQYF
TGCGCCAGCAGCTACGTAACCGGGACAGGGGGAACCCAGTACTTC
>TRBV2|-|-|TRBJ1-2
CASSEEGGPYGYTF
TGTGCCAGCAGTGAAGAAGGGGGTCCCTATGGCTACACCTTC
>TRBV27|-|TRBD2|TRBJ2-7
CASSPRLAGGLSYEQYF
TGTGCCAGCAGTCCCAGACTAGCGGGAGGGCTCAGTTACGAGCAGTACTTC
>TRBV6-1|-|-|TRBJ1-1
CASSEQGFGTEAFF
TGTGCCAGCAGTGAACAGGGGTTTGGCACTGAAGCTTTCTTT
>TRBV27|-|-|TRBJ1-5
CASSLIRGNQPQHF
TGTGCCAGCAGTTTAATCAGGGGCAATCAGCCCCAGCATTTT
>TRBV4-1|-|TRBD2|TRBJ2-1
CASSQVGTSGLNEQFF
TGCGCCAGCAGCCAAGTCGGGACTAGCGGCCTGAATGAGCAGTTCTTC
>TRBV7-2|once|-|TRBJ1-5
CASSPYGGSEQPQHF
TGTGCCAGCAGCCCATACGGGGGGTCAGAACAGCCCCAGCATTTT
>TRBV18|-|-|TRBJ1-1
CASSEVVNTEAFF
TGTGCCAGCTCAGAGGTAGTGAACACTGAAGCTTTCTTT
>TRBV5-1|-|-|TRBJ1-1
CASSLAGHVETEAFF
TGCGCCAGCAGCTTGGCCGGACACGTCGAAACTGAAGCTTTCTTT
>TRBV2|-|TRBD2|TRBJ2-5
CASSDRTSGRRWETQYF
TGTGCCAGCAGTGACCGGACTAGCGGGAGAAGGTGGGAGACCCAGTACTTC
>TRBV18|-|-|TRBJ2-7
CASSAPQGNEQYF
TGTGCCAGCTCAGCCCCCCAGGGGAACGAGCAGTACTTC
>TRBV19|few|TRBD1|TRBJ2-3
CATGQGPSTDTQYF
TGTGCCACCGGACAGGGACCTAGCACAGATACGCAGTATTTT
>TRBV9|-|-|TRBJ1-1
CASSVGTGNTEAFF
TGTGCCAGCAGCGTCGGGACGGGGAACACTGAAGCTTTCTTT
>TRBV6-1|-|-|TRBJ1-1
CASSPRPGNTEAFF
TGTGCCAGCAGTCCTCGCCCGGGGAACACTGAAGCTTTCTTT
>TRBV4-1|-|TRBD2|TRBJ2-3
CASSRWTSGREGSTDTQYF
TGCGCCAGCAGCCGATGGACTAGCGGGAGGGAGGGAAGCACAGATACGCAGTATTTT
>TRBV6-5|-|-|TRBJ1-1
CASSSAGIQNTEAFF
TGTGCCAGCAGTTCCGCCGGGATTCAGAACACTGAAGCTTTCTTT
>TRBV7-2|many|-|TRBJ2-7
CASKSAGGEQYF
TGTGCCAGCAAGTCAGCGGGTGGTGAGCAGTACTTC
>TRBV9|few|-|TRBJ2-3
CASSVGGGPITDTQYF
TGTGCCAGCAGCGTAGGCGGAGGCCCTATCACAGATACGCAGTATTTT
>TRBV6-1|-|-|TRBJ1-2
CASSPLGGYGYTF
TGTGCCAGCAGTCCCTTGGGGGGCTATGGCTACACCTTC
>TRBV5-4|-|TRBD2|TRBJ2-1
CASSSPPWEGRLYEQFF
TGTGCCAGCAGCTCCCCACCATGGGAGGGCCGTCTCTATGAGCAGTTCTTC
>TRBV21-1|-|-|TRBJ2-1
CASSKTSGRNLSSYNEQFF
TGTGCCAGCAGCAAAACTAGCGGGAGGAATCTGAGCTCCTACAATGAGCAGTTCTTC
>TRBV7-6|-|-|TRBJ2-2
CASSSTVGTGELFF
TGTGCCAGCAGCTCAACAGTTGGTACCGGGGAGCTGTTTTTT
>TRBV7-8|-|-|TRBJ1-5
CASSLGRNQPQHF
TGTGCCAGCAGCTTGGGCAGAAATCAGCCCCAGCATTTT
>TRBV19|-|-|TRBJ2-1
CASTESGLSYNEQFF
TGTGCCAGTACCGAAAGCGGACTATCCTACAATGAGCAGTTCTTC
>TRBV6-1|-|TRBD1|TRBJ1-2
CASSVPDRINGYTF
TGTGCCAGCAGTGTCCCGGACAGGATTAATGGCTACACCTTC
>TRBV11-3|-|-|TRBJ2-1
CASSGGQGTNNEQFF
TGTGCCAGCAGCGGCGGGCAGGGCACTAACAATGAGCAGTTCTTC
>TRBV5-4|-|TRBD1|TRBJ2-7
CASSLVLDRVNEQYF
TGTGCCAGCAGCTTGGTGTTGGACAGGGTAAACGAGCAGTACTTC
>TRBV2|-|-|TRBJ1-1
CASTYGQTTNTEAFF
TGTGCCAGCACCTACGGACAGACAACAAACACTGAAGCTTTCTTT
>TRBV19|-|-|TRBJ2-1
CASKKGPTYNEQFF
TGTGCCAGTAAAAAAGGGCCTACCTACAATGAGCAGTTCTTC
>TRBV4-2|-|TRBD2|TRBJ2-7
CASSQAHRRAGAYEQYF
TGTGCCAGCAGCCAGGCCCACCGCCGGGCGGGAGCCTACGAGCAGTACTTC
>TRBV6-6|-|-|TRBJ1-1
CASSYPKGRPSEAFF
TGTGCCAGCAGTTACCCTAAAGGTCGGCCTTCTGAAGCTTTCTTT
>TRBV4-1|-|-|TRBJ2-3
CASSQPQYSTDTQYF
TGCGCCAGCAGTCAACCCCAATACAGCACAGATACGCAGTATTTT
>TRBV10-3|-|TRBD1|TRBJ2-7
CAISITGGTTYEQYF
TGTGCCATCAGCATAACAGGGGGTACCACCTACGAGCAGTACTTC
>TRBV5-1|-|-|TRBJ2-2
CASSQGLAQTGELFF
TGCGCCAGCAGCCAGGGGCTAGCGCAAACCGGGGAGCTGTTTTTT
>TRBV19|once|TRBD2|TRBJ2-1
CASGGGMGTNEQFF
TGTGCCAGTGGGGGGGGAATGGGTACCAATGAGCAGTTCTTC
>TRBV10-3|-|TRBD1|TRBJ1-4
CATGQGNEKLFF
TGTGCCACGGGACAGGGAAATGAAAAACTGTTTTTT
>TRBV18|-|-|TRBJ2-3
CASSQSSGRPSTDTQYF
TGTGCCAGCTCACAATCCTCTGGGCGACCTAGCACAGATACGCAGTATTTT
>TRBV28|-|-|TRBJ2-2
CASSYRVATGELFF
TGTGCCAGCAGTTATAGGGTTGCGACCGGGGAGCTGTTTTTT
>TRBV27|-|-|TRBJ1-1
CASSLLQNTEAFF
TGTGCCAGCAGTTTATTACAGAACACTGAAGCTTTCTTT
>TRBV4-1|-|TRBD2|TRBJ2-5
CASSPSRKGLAWSQETQYF
TGCGCCAGCAGCCCCTCCAGGAAGGGACTAGCCTGGTCCCAAGAGACCCAGTACTTC
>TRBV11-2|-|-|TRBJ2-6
CASSSNPGRGANVLTF
TGTGCCAGCAGCTCGAACCCTGGTCGTGGGGCCAACGTCCTGACTTTC
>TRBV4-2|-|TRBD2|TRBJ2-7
CASSLVIGLENPGGQYF
TGTGCCAGTAGCCTCGTTATTGGGCTAGAAAACCCGGGGGGTCAGTACTTC
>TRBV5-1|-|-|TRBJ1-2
CASSRLTGDYGYTF
TGCGCCAGCAGCCGCCTTACAGGAGACTATGGCTACACCTTC
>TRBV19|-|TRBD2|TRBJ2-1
CASSIDILATGNEQFF
TGTGCCAGTAGTATAGATATACTAGCGACGGGTAATGAGCAGTTCTTC